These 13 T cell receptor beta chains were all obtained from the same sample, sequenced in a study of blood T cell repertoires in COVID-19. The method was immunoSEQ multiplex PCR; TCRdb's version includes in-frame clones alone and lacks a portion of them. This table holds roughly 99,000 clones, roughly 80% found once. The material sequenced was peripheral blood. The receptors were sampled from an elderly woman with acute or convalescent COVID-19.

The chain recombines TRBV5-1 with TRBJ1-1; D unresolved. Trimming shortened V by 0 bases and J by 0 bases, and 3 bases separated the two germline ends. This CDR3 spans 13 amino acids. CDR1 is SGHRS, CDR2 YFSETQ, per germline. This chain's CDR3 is CASSLGVNTEAFF. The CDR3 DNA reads TGCGCCAGCAGCTTGGGAGTGAACACTGAAGCTTTCTTT.

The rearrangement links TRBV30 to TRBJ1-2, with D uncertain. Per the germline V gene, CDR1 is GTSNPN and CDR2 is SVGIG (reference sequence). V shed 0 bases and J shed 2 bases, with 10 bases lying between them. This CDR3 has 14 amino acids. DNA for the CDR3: TGTGCCTGGAGTGTCCATCAAGCCAACTATGGCTACACCTTC. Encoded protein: CAWSVHQANYGYTF.

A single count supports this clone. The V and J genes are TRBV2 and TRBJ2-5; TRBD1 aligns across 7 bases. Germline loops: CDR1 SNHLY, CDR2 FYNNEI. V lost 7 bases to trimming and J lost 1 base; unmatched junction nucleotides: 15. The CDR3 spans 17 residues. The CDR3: CASTEGASGGFQETQYF. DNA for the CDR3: TGTGCCAGCACCGAGGGGGCTAGTGGGGGTTTCCAAGAGACCCAGTACTTC.

The CDR3 DNA follows: TGTGCCAGCAGACAGGGTGGATCAGAGACCCAGTACTTC. This sequence encodes CASRQGGSETQYF. The J gene is TRBJ2-5, the V gene TRBV28, with a tentative D call TRBD1 (6 bases). This CDR3 spans 13 amino acids. Germline CDR1 MDHEN, CDR2 SYDVKM. Trimming stripped 6 bases from V and 4 bases from J, with 12 bases between.

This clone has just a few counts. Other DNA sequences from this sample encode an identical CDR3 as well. The DNA of the CDR3 is TGTGCCAGTAGTGGAGGGACAGGGGCAAATCAGCCCCAGCATTTT. Translated, it gives CASSGGTGANQPQHF. V gene TRBV19 combines with J gene TRBJ1-5; 10 bases are a match to TRBD1. Germline V CDR1 and CDR2: LNHDA, SQIVND (reference sequence). The V and J ends lost 5 bases and 4 bases, in that order; junction bases with no gene match: 5. CDR3 size: 15 residues.

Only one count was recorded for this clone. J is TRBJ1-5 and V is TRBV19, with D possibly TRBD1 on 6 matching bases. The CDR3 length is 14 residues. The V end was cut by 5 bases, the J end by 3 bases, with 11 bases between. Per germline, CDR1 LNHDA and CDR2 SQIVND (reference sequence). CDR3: CASSQGQFNQPQHF. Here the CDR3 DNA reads TGTGCCAGTAGTCAAGGACAGTTCAATCAGCCCCAGCATTTT.

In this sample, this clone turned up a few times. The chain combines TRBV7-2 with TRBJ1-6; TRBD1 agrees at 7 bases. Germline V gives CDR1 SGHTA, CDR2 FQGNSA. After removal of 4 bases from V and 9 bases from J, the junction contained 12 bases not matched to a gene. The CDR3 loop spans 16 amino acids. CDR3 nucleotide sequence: TGTGCCAGCAGCTCGCAAGGACAGGCCGGACGTTCACCCCTCCACTTT. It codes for CASSSQGQAGRSPLHF.

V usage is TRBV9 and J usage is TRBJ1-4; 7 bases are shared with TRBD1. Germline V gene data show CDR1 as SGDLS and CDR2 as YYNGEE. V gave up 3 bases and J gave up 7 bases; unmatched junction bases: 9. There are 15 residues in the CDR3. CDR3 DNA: TGTGCCAGCAGCGCCCAACAGGGGATGGGTGAAAAACTGTTTTTT. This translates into CASSAQQGMGEKLFF.

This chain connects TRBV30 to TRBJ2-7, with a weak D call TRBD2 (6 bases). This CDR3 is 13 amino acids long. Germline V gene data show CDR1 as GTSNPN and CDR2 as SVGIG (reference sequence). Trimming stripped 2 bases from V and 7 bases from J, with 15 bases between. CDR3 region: CAWSTQSRGEQYF. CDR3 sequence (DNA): TGTGCCTGGAGTACCCAGTCTCGGGGGGAGCAGTACTTC.

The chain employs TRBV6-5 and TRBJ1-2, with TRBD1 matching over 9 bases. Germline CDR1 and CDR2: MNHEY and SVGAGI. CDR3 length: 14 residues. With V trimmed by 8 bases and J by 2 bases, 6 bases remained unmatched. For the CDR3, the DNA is TGTGCCAGCTCCCCTGACAGGGGGAACTATGGCTACACCTTC. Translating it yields CASSPDRGNYGYTF.

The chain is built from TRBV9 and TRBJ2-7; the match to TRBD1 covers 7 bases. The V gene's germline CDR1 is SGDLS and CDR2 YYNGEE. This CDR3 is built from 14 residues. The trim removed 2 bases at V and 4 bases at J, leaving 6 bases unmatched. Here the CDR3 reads CASSVTGTEYEQYF. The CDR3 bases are TGTGCCAGCAGCGTCACCGGGACAGAGTACGAGCAGTACTTC.

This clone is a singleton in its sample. The CDR3 loop is CASSISRQVGYNEQFF. The DNA of the CDR3 is TGTGCCAGTAGTATAAGCAGACAGGTCGGCTACAATGAGCAGTTCTTC. The V call is TRBV19, the J call TRBJ2-1, with D possibly TRBD1 on 6 matching bases. The V end lost 2 bases, the J end lost 3 bases, and 14 bases lay between the germline ends. Germline CDR1 is LNHDA and CDR2 is SQIVND (reference sequence). CDR3 length: 16 amino acids.

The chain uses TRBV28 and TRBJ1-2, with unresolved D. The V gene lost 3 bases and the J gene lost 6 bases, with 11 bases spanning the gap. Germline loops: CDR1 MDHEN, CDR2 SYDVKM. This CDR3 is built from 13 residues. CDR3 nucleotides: TGTGCCAGCAGTTTGGGTCGGGAAAATGGCTACACCTTC. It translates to CASSLGRENGYTF.